This passage covers 28 T cell receptor beta chains from one sample sequenced in a study of T cell responses to AZD1222 COVID-19 vaccine. Produced via immunoSEQ multiplex PCR; TCRdb's table is partial and in-frame only. The sample yields 150,000 to 200,000 clones, around nine tenths seen once. Sequenced here: peripheral blood, sampled 28 days after the second AZD1222 dose. All receptors derive from an adult who received the AZD1222 COVID-19 vaccine.

The chain is built from TRBV5-4 and TRBJ2-7; 11 positions agree with TRBD2. The V and J ends lost 4 bases and 4 bases, in that order; junction bases with no gene match: 7. The CDR3 runs to 15 residues. From germline, CDR1 is SGHNT and CDR2 YYREEE (reference sequence). The CDR3 sequence: CASSEGLAGLYEQYF. The CDR3 nucleotides read TGTGCCAGCAGCGAAGGACTAGCGGGTTTATACGAGCAGTACTTC.

The genes are TRBV28 and TRBJ2-1, with a tentative D call TRBD2 (5 bases). Trimming left V 2 bases short and J 2 bases short, with 22 bases between. This CDR3 contains 19 residues. CDR1 and CDR2 from the germline V gene are MDHEN and SYDVKM. Here the CDR3 DNA reads TGTGCCAGCAGTTTAACCCGATACCGGGGAACGGGGACCTACAATGAGCAGTTCTTC. It yields the protein CASSLTRYRGTGTYNEQFF.

The chain employs TRBV6-2 or TRBV6-3 and TRBJ2-7; D is undetermined. The CDR3 is 14 amino acids. Germline lookup yields CDR1 MNHEY and CDR2 SVGEGT. V lost 6 bases to trimming and J lost 7 bases, with 19 bases between them. DNA for the CDR3: TGTGCCAGCAGCTCTTACGGGCCACCGTGGGAGCAGTACTTC. Its translation: CASSSYGPPWEQYF.

V is TRBV4-3 and J is TRBJ2-3; TRBD2 matches 8 bases. The CDR3 sequence is 16 residues long. The germline V gene encodes CDR1 LGHNA and CDR2 YSLEER. The V and J ends lost 3 bases and 2 bases, in that order; junction bases with no gene match: 7. In DNA form, the CDR3 reads TGCGCCAGCAGCCACCAACTAGCGGAGGCCACAGATACGCAGTATTTT. This sequence encodes CASSHQLAEATDTQYF.

This clone turned up a few times. The chain couples TRBV6-2 or TRBV6-3 to TRBJ1-5; D call uncertain. The CDR3 sequence is 12 residues long. V was pared by 6 bases and J by 5 bases, with 8 bases between. The germline CDR1 and CDR2 sequences are MNHEY and SVGEGT. As DNA, the CDR3 is TGTGCCAGCAGCCACCAGTATCAGCCCCAGCATTTT. Protein product: CASSHQYQPQHF.

The chain is built from TRBV3-1 (or the pseudogene TRBV3-2) and TRBJ1-4; 9 bases line up with TRBD1. Germline lookup yields CDR1 LGHDT and CDR2 YNNKEL (reference sequence). V lost 1 base to trimming and J lost 4 bases; unmatched junction nucleotides: 4. CDR3 length: 16 amino acids. The CDR3 sequence: CASSQVTGGGNEKLFF. CDR3 bases: TGTGCCAGCAGCCAAGTCACAGGGGGCGGTAATGAAAAACTGTTTTTT.

V usage is TRBV7-2 and J usage is TRBJ2-1, with D uncertain. V was clipped by 5 bases and J by 6 bases, with 11 bases between them. This CDR3 region has 13 residues. Germline V gives CDR1 SGHTA, CDR2 FQGNSA. CDR3 nucleotides: TGTGCCAGCAGCGCCCTCGGCGCCAATGAGCAGTTCTTC. Translating it yields CASSALGANEQFF.

In its sample, this clone was seen a few times. The V call is TRBV11-2, the J call TRBJ2-7; D possibly corresponds to TRBD2 (5 bases). CDR1 SGHAT and CDR2 FQNNGV come from the germline V gene. V gave up 5 bases and J gave up 2 bases, with 16 bases separating them. CDR3 length equals 15 residues. CDR3 sequence reads: CASSHWEKWPYEQYF. CDR3 nucleotide sequence: TGTGCCAGCAGCCATTGGGAGAAGTGGCCCTACGAGCAGTACTTC.

CDR3 protein: CASRRGTSIETQYF. CDR3 bases: TGTGCCAGCAGGAGAGGGACTAGCATAGAGACCCAGTACTTC. This chain joins TRBV6-5 and TRBJ2-5, with 9 bases that match TRBD2. The junction had 6 bases not matched to a gene; V was cut back by 6 bases and J by 4 bases. Germline CDR1 is MNHEY and CDR2 is SVGAGI. CDR3 length: 14 amino acids.

The V and J genes are TRBV7-8 and TRBJ1-3, with D unclear. The CDR3 spans 14 residues. Looked up from germline, CDR1 is SGHVS and CDR2 is FQNEAQ. With 9 bases removed from V and 2 bases from J, the gap between germline ends came to 14 bases. This CDR3 reads CASRPGVAGNTIYF. The CDR3 region has the DNA TGTGCCAGTAGGCCTGGGGTCGCTGGAAACACCATATATTTT.

This chain uses TRBV6-2 or TRBV6-3 with TRBJ2-3; the match to TRBD2 covers 9 bases. This CDR3 has 15 residues. From germline, CDR1 is MNHEY and CDR2 SVGEGT. V dropped 4 bases and J dropped 6; count of bases not matched to a gene: 8. The CDR3 spells CASSSRAGGHDTQYF. The CDR3 coding sequence is TGTGCCAGCAGTTCCAGGGCGGGAGGGCATGATACGCAGTATTTT.

The chain employs TRBV6-2 or TRBV6-3 and TRBJ1-5; D unresolved. Looked up from germline, CDR1 is MNHEY and CDR2 is SVGEGT. V was shortened by 2 bases and J by 2 bases, with 10 bases between the two germline ends. This CDR3 comprises 15 residues. The CDR3: CASSYGGDGNQPQHF. CDR3 DNA: TGTGCCAGCAGTTACGGCGGCGACGGCAATCAGCCCCAGCATTTT.

The table lists this clone with a count of one. The chain couples TRBV3-1 (or the pseudogene TRBV3-2) to TRBJ2-7; D call uncertain. This CDR3 is 15 amino acids long. Germline V gene data show CDR1 as LGHDT and CDR2 as YNNKEL (reference sequence). Trimming removed 6 bases at V and 3 bases at J, with 18 bases between. CDR3 amino acids: CASRQSVGFSYEQYF. CDR3 nucleotide sequence: TGTGCCAGCAGGCAGAGCGTGGGGTTCAGCTACGAGCAGTACTTC.

This rearrangement joins TRBV7-9 to TRBJ1-6, with unresolved D. V was trimmed by 2 bases and J by 10 bases, leaving 15 bases between them. CDR1 is SEHNR and CDR2 is FQNEAQ in the germline V gene (reference sequence). The CDR3 runs to 15 residues. CDR3 DNA sequence: TGTGCCAGCAGCTTACGTCGGCAGGAAGGATCACCCCTCCACTTT. This encodes CASSLRRQEGSPLHF.

The chain recombines TRBV5-8 with TRBJ2-1; D gene uncertain. CDR3 length: 12 residues. Trimming removed 5 bases at V and 6 bases at J, with 9 bases between. Germline CDR1 reads SGHTS; CDR2 reads YDEGEE. This chain's CDR3 is CASRSVGNEQFF. The DNA of the CDR3 is TGTGCCAGCAGATCGGTGGGCAATGAGCAGTTCTTC. The variable domain in full, with the rest retrieved from reference TRBV5-8 and TRBJ2-1, is EAGVTQSPTHLIKTRGQQATLRCSPISGHTSVYWYQQALGLGLQFLLWYDEGEERNRGNFPPRFSGRQFPNYSSELNVNALELEDSALYLCASRSVGNEQFFGPGTRLTVL.

The chain is built from TRBV24-1 and TRBJ2-1; D may be TRBD1 or TRBD2 (6 bases each). From germline, CDR1 is KGHDR and CDR2 SFDVKD. The CDR3 loop spans 15 amino acids. V was trimmed by 3 bases and J by 7 bases, leaving 15 bases between them. CDR3 residues: CATSDPRGEQNEQFF. The CDR3 nucleotides are TGTGCCACCAGTGATCCAAGGGGGGAGCAAAATGAGCAGTTCTTC.

This rearrangement joins TRBV7-6 to TRBJ1-1, with 8 nucleotides matching TRBD1. The ends lost 0 bases at V and 4 bases at J; junction bases unmatched: 4. Germline-derived CDR1 and CDR2 are SGHVS and FNYEAQ. The CDR3 totals 15 residues. The CDR3 spells CASSLARGRSTEAFF. CDR3 coding DNA: TGTGCCAGCAGCTTAGCCAGGGGGCGAAGCACTGAAGCTTTCTTT.

The count of this clone is one. This chain uses TRBV4-2 with TRBJ2-3; perhaps TRBD1 as D (6 bases). Germline V lookup: CDR1 LGHNA, CDR2 YNFKEQ. Trimming shortened V by 1 base and J by 2 bases, and 16 bases separated the two germline ends. This CDR3 contains 17 residues. Here the CDR3 reads CASSQVTGPADTDTQYF. CDR3 in DNA: TGTGCCAGCAGCCAAGTCACAGGGCCAGCTGACACAGATACGCAGTATTTT.

Concerning this clone itself: Additional DNA sequences in this sample encode the identical CDR3. This sequence joins TRBV10-3 and TRBJ1-5, with D hard to call. In germline, CDR1 is ENHRY, CDR2 SYGVKD. V lost 4 bases, J lost 0 bases, and 4 bases lay in between. This CDR3 is built from 13 residues. The DNA of the CDR3 is TGTGCCATCAGTGTGGGTAGCAATCAGCCCCAGCATTTT. It codes for CAISVGSNQPQHF.

The rearrangement links TRBV9 to TRBJ2-3; 10 nucleotides agree with TRBD2. Trimming took 1 base from V and 6 from J; bases not matched to a gene: 14. Germline CDR1 is SGDLS and CDR2 is YYNGEE. The CDR3 has 18 residues. CDR3 amino acids: CASSVYGLADIRGDTQYF. CDR3 DNA sequence: TGTGCCAGCAGCGTATATGGACTAGCGGACATCAGGGGGGATACGCAGTATTTT.

Comments on this clone: Other DNA sequences in the same sample also yield this CDR3. This chain links TRBV7-3 with TRBJ2-2; 7 bases map to TRBD1. Germline V gene data show CDR1 as SGHTA and CDR2 as FQGTGA. V shed 2 bases, J shed 0 bases, and the junction held 0 bases outside the gene matches. The CDR3 loop spans 15 amino acids. CDR3 protein: CASSLQGANTGELFF. The DNA for the CDR3 is TGTGCCAGCAGCTTACAGGGGGCGAACACCGGGGAGCTGTTTTTT.

This clone was observed a single time. The chain couples TRBV4-2 to TRBJ2-3, with a possible D match to TRBD1 (6 bases). Looked up from germline, CDR1 is LGHNA and CDR2 is YNFKEQ. The V end was cut by 0 bases, the J end by 0 bases, with 16 bases between. The length of the CDR3 is 18 residues. In DNA, the CDR3 is TGTGCCAGCAGCCAAGATGGGGGCGGATCACTTAGCACAGATACGCAGTATTTT. Amino acids: CASSQDGGGSLSTDTQYF.

The chain employs TRBV9 and TRBJ2-3; D ambiguous. Germline V lookup: CDR1 SGDLS, CDR2 YYNGEE. This CDR3 spans 15 amino acids. V gave up 2 bases and J gave up 2 bases, with 12 bases separating them. The CDR3 nucleotides are TGTGCCAGCAGCGTTCTTCAGGCCAACACAGATACGCAGTATTTT. Its translation is CASSVLQANTDTQYF. Based on the CDR3 plus reference TRBV9 and TRBJ2-3, the full variable domain is DSGVTQTPKHLITATGQRVTLRCSPRSGDLSVYWYQQSLDQGLQFLIQYYNGEERAKGNILERFSAQQFPDLHSELNLSSLELGDSALYFCASSVLQANTDTQYFGPGTRLTVL.

The rearrangement uses TRBV9 and TRBJ2-7; 10 bases align to TRBD2. J lost 5 bases, V lost 0 bases, and 2 bases had no gene match. The germline V gene encodes CDR1 SGDLS and CDR2 YYNGEE. This CDR3 contains 14 residues. CDR3 in amino acids: CASSVGLAGHEQYF. In DNA, the CDR3 is TGTGCCAGCAGCGTAGGACTAGCGGGCCACGAGCAGTACTTC.

The chain uses TRBV5-6 and TRBJ2-1; D unresolved. Trimming shortened V by 4 bases and J by 2 bases, and 1 base separated the two germline ends. Per the germline V gene, CDR1 is SGHDT and CDR2 is YYEEEE. The CDR3 sequence is 11 residues long. The CDR3, as DNA: TGTGCCAGCAGCACCTACAATGAGCAGTTCTTC. Translating gives CASSTYNEQFF.

The gene calls are TRBV2 and TRBJ1-5, with D perhaps matching TRBD1 (5 bases). The CDR3 has 14 residues. Germline V gene data show CDR1 as SNHLY and CDR2 as FYNNEI. V shed 5 bases and J shed 4 bases, with 12 bases lying between them. CDR3 sequence: CASSPRGSNQPQHF. The CDR3 DNA sequence: TGTGCCAGCAGTCCTCGGGGGTCTAATCAGCCCCAGCATTTT.

This chain links TRBV2 with TRBJ2-3; D not resolved. The V gene lost 1 base and the J gene lost 7 bases, with 12 bases spanning the gap. Germline V gives CDR1 SNHLY, CDR2 FYNNEI. There are 14 residues in the CDR3. This CDR3 reads CASSEESLPNTQYF. The CDR3 DNA is TGTGCCAGCAGTGAAGAATCCCTACCCAATACGCAGTATTTT.

J is TRBJ2-3 and V is TRBV19; 10 nucleotides align to TRBD1. Germline values: CDR1 LNHDA, CDR2 SQIVND (reference sequence). This CDR3 has 16 residues. The V and J ends lost 4 bases and 4 bases, in that order; junction bases with no gene match: 8. Here the CDR3 DNA reads TGTGCCAGTAGTACCCGGGACAGGGGATCGCCAGATACGCAGTATTTT. As protein: CASSTRDRGSPDTQYF. The whole variable domain, remainder taken from reference TRBV19 and TRBJ2-3, is DGGITQSPKYLFRKEGQNVTLSCEQNLNHDAMYWYRQDPGQGLRLIYYSQIVNDFQKGDIAEGYSVSREKKESFPLTVTSAQKNPTAFYLCASSTRDRGSPDTQYFGPGTRLTVL.